Below, one T cell receptor beta chain is given with its context. Its target is not known. This record belongs to a study of T cell responses to AZD1222 COVID-19 vaccine. V was cut by 3 bases and J by 6 bases, with 14 bases left in between. The CDR3 runs 13 residues. CDR1 is GTSNPN and CDR2 is SVGIG in the germline V gene (reference sequence). Method: immunoSEQ multiplex PCR; TCRdb's copy keeps in-frame clones and lacks some. This table holds some 150,000 clones, approximately 93% found once. Regarding the study as a whole: Regions 160-218 and 743-854 held dominance among vaccine-associated CD4 TCRs, which spanned spike. Of the AZD1222 recipients, only 5 or 6 were seropositive at baseline. Clonal diversity was possibly underestimated, and the donors were mostly white British, with more females. Scientists sampled the repertoires only once the peak T cell response had passed.

V gene TRBV30 combines with J gene TRBJ1-2, with D possibly being TRBD1 (6 bases). The sample consisted of peripheral blood, taken on day 0 of MenACWY control vaccination. The TCR sequence derives from an adult in good health. The CDR3 nucleotides are TGTGCCTGGAGCCGTACAGGGTTGCATGGCTACACCTTC. It is translated as CAWSRTGLHGYTF.